The 29 T cell receptor beta chains given below trace back to one sample, sequenced in a study of early T cells in non-severe SARS-CoV-2 infection. TCRdb called the 5' RACE reads again in MiXCR, with one record for every CDR3 protein. The data show 50,000 to 65,000 distinct CDR3 sequences, approximately 9% seen once. The source material was whole blood. Receptor source: an adult who was a healthcare worker with PCR-confirmed SARS-CoV-2 infection or an uninfected control (not recorded which).

This clonotype was detected ten times or more. The rearrangement joins TRBV12-3 or TRBV12-4 to TRBJ1-2, with TRBD1 as a possible D gene (5 bases). The CDR3 covers 15 residues. V lost 5 bases and J lost 4, with 17 bases in between. CDR3 DNA sequence: TGTGCCAGCAGTCCCGGAAGGGGAGGGTCCTATGGCTACACCTTC. Protein product: CASSPGRGGSYGYTF.

The V gene is TRBV11-1, the J gene TRBJ2-1; D gene ambiguous. Per the germline V gene, CDR1 is SGHAT and CDR2 is FQDESV (reference sequence). CDR3 size: 11 residues. Trimming took 4 bases from V and 14 from J, leaving 12 bases between them. The CDR3 DNA reads as TGTGCCAGCAGCTCGGCCGGATCCAAGTTCTTC. Translated, it gives CASSSAGSKFF. Full variable domain (remainder filled in from reference TRBV11-1 and TRBJ2-1): EAEVAQSPRYKITEKSQAVAFWCDPISGHATLYWYRQILGQGPELLVQFQDESVVDDSQLPKDRFSAERLKGVDSTLKIQPAELGDSAMYLCASSSAGSKFFGPGTRLTVL.

This clonotype was recorded at least ten times. This chain joins TRBV2 and TRBJ2-2; TRBD2 aligns across 13 bases. Germline CDR1 and CDR2: SNHLY and FYNNEI. V lost 5 bases to trimming and J lost 6 bases; unmatched junction nucleotides: 6. CDR3 size: 16 residues. CDR3 residues: CASSRPGTSGAGELFF. The CDR3 DNA sequence: TGTGCCAGCAGTCGACCCGGGACTAGCGGGGCCGGGGAGCTGTTTTTT.

This chain connects TRBV5-8 to TRBJ1-1; 9 bases fit TRBD1. The trim removed 3 bases at V and 3 bases at J, leaving 12 bases unmatched. Germline assignment: CDR1 SGHTS and CDR2 YDEGEE. The length of the CDR3 is 17 residues. CDR3 nucleotides: TGTGCCAGCAGCTCCTACGGGACAGGGAGAATCTACACTGAAGCTTTCTTT. Translating it yields CASSSYGTGRIYTEAFF.

The chain uses TRBV28 and TRBJ2-7; TRBD2 matches at 7 bases. After removal of 4 bases from V and 5 bases from J, the junction contained 5 bases not matched to a gene. The CDR3 is 13 residues long. Germline CDR1 and CDR2: MDHEN and SYDVKM. The CDR3 DNA follows: TGTGCCAGCAGTTCCGGGACTACGAACGAGCAGTACTTC. This encodes CASSSGTTNEQYF. Complete variable domain (other parts from reference TRBV28 and TRBJ2-7): DVKVTQSSRYLVKRTGEKVFLECVQDMDHENMFWYRQDPGLGLRLIYFSYDVKMKEKGDIPEGYSVSREKKERFSLILESASTNQTSMYLCASSSGTTNEQYFGPGTRLTVT.

At least ten counts were recorded for this clonotype. The chain uses TRBV28 and TRBJ2-5, with TRBD1 matching 9 bases. V lost 4 bases to trimming and J lost 5 bases; unmatched junction nucleotides: 11. Germline CDR1 reads MDHEN; CDR2 reads SYDVKM. The CDR3 covers 16 residues. CDR3 DNA sequence: TGTGCCAGCAGTTCCGCCCTACAGGGGGCGGGTGAGACCCAGTACTTC. It codes for CASSSALQGAGETQYF.

Many counts were recorded for this clonotype. The rearrangement joins TRBV20-1 to TRBJ1-5; 8 nucleotides align to TRBD1. Trimming cost V 6 bases and J 4 bases; bases outside gene matches: 14. Germline assignment: CDR1 DFQATT and CDR2 SNEGSKA (reference sequence). CDR3 length: 16 residues. Here the CDR3 reads CSATDRGPTSNQPQHF. DNA for the CDR3: TGCAGTGCAACAGACAGGGGTCCTACAAGTAATCAGCCCCAGCATTTT.

This clonotype was seen many times. The rearrangement joins TRBV28 to TRBJ2-1, with D perhaps assigned TRBD1 or TRBD2 (5 bases each). The length of the CDR3 is 14 residues. CDR1 is MDHEN, CDR2 SYDVKM, per germline. V dropped 3 bases and J dropped 4 bases, with 10 bases sitting between them. The CDR3 loop is CASSLGVRYNEQFF. The CDR3 DNA is TGTGCCAGCAGTTTGGGGGTACGGTACAATGAGCAGTTCTTC. Based on the CDR3 plus reference TRBV28 and TRBJ2-1, the full variable domain is DVKVTQSSRYLVKRTGEKVFLECVQDMDHENMFWYRQDPGLGLRLIYFSYDVKMKEKGDIPEGYSVSREKKERFSLILESASTNQTSMYLCASSLGVRYNEQFFGPGTRLTVL.

V and J are TRBV7-6 and TRBJ2-7; maybe TRBD2 (5 bases). V lost 4 bases and J 1 base, leaving 14 bases between the germline ends. The CDR3 consists of 15 residues. Germline V lookup: CDR1 SGHVS, CDR2 FNYEAQ. The CDR3 nucleotides read TGTGCCAGCAGCTCCGACGGGCGGAGGTCCTACGAGCAGTACTTC. This sequence encodes CASSSDGRRSYEQYF.

The chain carries TRBV4-3 and TRBJ2-5; possible D gene TRBD2, 7 bases. Germline V CDR1 and CDR2: LGHNA, YSLEER. The CDR3 is made up of 14 amino acids. V was cut by 4 bases and J by 4 bases, with 13 bases left in between. CDR3 loop: CASSPREGGETQYF. CDR3 nucleotides: TGCGCCAGCAGCCCTAGGGAGGGGGGAGAGACCCAGTACTTC.

This clonotype is termed medium-sized. The chain carries TRBV7-6 and TRBJ2-3, with TRBD2 identical over 8 bases. V trimming: 1 base; J trimming: 8 bases; junction bases outside the gene matches: 11. The CDR3 is made up of 16 amino acids. From germline, CDR1 is SGHVS and CDR2 FNYEAQ. The CDR3 DNA reads TGTGCCAGCAGCTTAGGAGCAGCGGGAGCGGGCGGTACGCAGTATTTT. Its protein product is CASSLGAAGAGGTQYF. Together with reference TRBV7-6 and TRBJ2-3, the CDR3 gives the full variable domain: GAGVSQSPRYKVTKRGQDVALRCDPISGHVSLYWYRQALGQGPEFLTYFNYEAQQDKSGLPNDRFSAERPEGSISTLTIQRTEQRDSAMYRCASSLGAAGAGGTQYFGPGTRLTVL.

This clonotype came up many times. The chain recombines TRBV5-1 with TRBJ1-1; D is ambiguous. Trimming stripped 2 bases from V and 4 bases from J, with 12 bases between. The length of the CDR3 is 14 residues. Germline CDR1 SGHRS, CDR2 YFSETQ. The DNA for the CDR3 is TGCGCCAGCAGCTTTTCATTTAGGTCCACTGAAGCTTTCTTT. Translated, it gives CASSFSFRSTEAFF.

This clonotype was recorded at least ten times. J is TRBJ2-7 and V is TRBV28; 8 bases align to TRBD1. CDR3 size: 13 residues. Per the germline V gene, CDR1 is MDHEN and CDR2 is SYDVKM. V shed 5 bases, J shed 3 bases, and the junction held 3 bases outside the gene matches. This CDR3 reads CASSRTGLYEQYF. CDR3 DNA sequence: TGTGCCAGCAGTCGGACAGGGCTCTACGAGCAGTACTTC.

V usage is TRBV6-1 and J usage is TRBJ2-7; D is unresolved. Trimming cost V 3 bases and J 5 bases, with 11 bases left between them. Germline V gene lookup returns CDR1 MNHNS and CDR2 SASEGT. CDR3 length equals 13 residues. Here the CDR3 reads CASSDAYVDEQYF. CDR3 coding DNA: TGTGCCAGCAGTGACGCTTACGTGGACGAGCAGTACTTC.

This clonotype was counted only a few times. In DNA, the CDR3 is TGTGCCAGCAGTTCCCCGCAGGGGCGAGTCGGGGAGCTGTTTTTT. Residues: CASSSPQGRVGELFF. This chain connects TRBV28 to TRBJ2-2; tentatively, D is TRBD1 (6 bases). The CDR3 extends over 15 amino acids. Germline-derived CDR1 and CDR2 are MDHEN and SYDVKM. V lost 4 bases, J lost 7 bases, and 16 bases lay in between.

This clonotype was detected only a few times. The chain uses TRBV20-1 and TRBJ1-1; D may be TRBD1 (5 bases). Germline CDR1 reads DFQATT; CDR2 reads SNEGSKA (reference sequence). This CDR3 has 12 residues. With 7 bases removed from V and 3 bases from J, the gap between germline ends came to 12 bases. CDR3 region: CSVGTDHTEAFF. The CDR3 DNA follows: TGCAGTGTCGGGACGGATCACACTGAAGCTTTCTTT.

This clonotype was detected a few times. V is TRBV20-1 and J is TRBJ2-3, with D perhaps given as TRBD1 or TRBD2 (5 bases each). Between the trimmed V and J ends, which lost 3 bases and 3 bases, there was a span of 16 bases. The CDR3 totals 15 residues. The germline CDR1 and CDR2 sequences are DFQATT and SNEGSKA (reference sequence). The CDR3 protein is CSASIVGGLTDTQYF. The CDR3 nucleotides read TGCAGTGCTAGTATTGTTGGGGGATTGACAGATACGCAGTATTTT.

This clonotype has ten or more counts. The chain couples TRBV28 to TRBJ2-1; 7 positions agree with TRBD2. This CDR3 has 17 residues. The trim removed 3 bases at V and 7 bases at J, leaving 15 bases unmatched. Germline lookup yields CDR1 MDHEN and CDR2 SYDVKM. The CDR3 bases are TGTGCCAGCAGTTTCCCCCGGACTAGTTGGACGAAGAATGAGCAGTTCTTC. Residues: CASSFPRTSWTKNEQFF. The entire variable domain, with the rest obtained from reference TRBV28 and TRBJ2-1, is as follows: DVKVTQSSRYLVKRTGEKVFLECVQDMDHENMFWYRQDPGLGLRLIYFSYDVKMKEKGDIPEGYSVSREKKERFSLILESASTNQTSMYLCASSFPRTSWTKNEQFFGPGTRLTVL.

This clonotype was detected only a few times. The chain recombines TRBV6-5 with TRBJ1-1, with unresolved D. The ends were cut back, 4 bases at V and 2 bases at J, with 11 bases in the middle. Per germline, CDR1 MNHEY and CDR2 SVGAGI. This CDR3 region has 14 residues. The CDR3 DNA reads as TGTGCCAGCAGTTCTAAACAAGCTAACACTGAAGCTTTCTTT. It codes for CASSSKQANTEAFF.

Note on this clonotype: Since a much larger clone is just one base distant, this may be a read error. Here the CDR3 omits its conserved ending phenylalanine or tryptophan, so a read error is the likely source. The J gene is TRBJ1-1, the V gene TRBV20-1; D is perhaps TRBD1 (5 bases). The CDR3 loop spans 11 amino acids. V was trimmed by 3 bases and J by 8 bases, leaving 10 bases between them. Germline CDR1 reads DFQATT; CDR2 reads SNEGSKA (reference sequence). CDR3 region: CSASGGIEAFS. Written as DNA, the CDR3 is TGCAGTGCTAGTGGGGGGATAGAAGCTTTCTCT.

This clonotype was observed many times. An end of the junction differs from the germline gene, which may be a read error. V and J are TRBV3-1 and TRBJ2-3; D not resolved. Per germline, CDR1 LGHDT and CDR2 YNNKEL (reference sequence). The CDR3 runs to 13 residues. For the CDR3, the DNA is TGTGCCAGCAGCCAGGAAGGGATTCTCCGGTTACAGTTT. Translated: CASSQEGILRLQF.

This clonotype has ten or more counts. The genes are TRBV6-2 or TRBV6-3 and TRBJ2-7, with D perhaps TRBD2 (5 bases). CDR1 MNHEY and CDR2 SVGEGT come from the germline V gene. The CDR3 is 13 amino acids. The V and J ends lost 6 bases and 2 bases respectively, with 11 bases between them. The CDR3 sequence: CASSKAGAYEQYF. The CDR3 DNA follows: TGTGCCAGCAGCAAAGCCGGGGCCTACGAGCAGTACTTC.

The table lists this clonotype with many counts. V usage is TRBV6-4 and J usage is TRBJ2-2; 7 positions agree with TRBD1. V shed 0 bases and J 2 bases; nucleotides not matched to a gene: 6. The CDR3 has 17 amino acids. From germline, CDR1 is MRHNA and CDR2 SNTAGT. CDR3 residues: CASSDSINRGNTGELFF. DNA for the CDR3: TGTGCCAGCAGTGACTCGATTAACAGGGGTAACACCGGGGAGCTGTTTTTT.

The gene calls are TRBV7-2 and TRBJ2-3, with a possible D match to TRBD2 (6 bases). The CDR3 consists of 13 residues. Trimming cost V 1 base and J 4 bases, with 6 bases left between them. CDR1 and CDR2 from the germline V gene are SGHTA and FQGNSA. The CDR3 is CASSLGRADTQYF. The CDR3 bases are TGTGCCAGCAGCTTAGGGAGGGCAGATACGCAGTATTTT.

Ten or more counts support this clonotype. The chain carries TRBV6-1 and TRBJ2-3; TRBD2 aligns across 7 bases. The V gene end was trimmed by 9 bases and the J gene end by 2 bases; junction bases not matched to a gene: 5. The CDR3 length is 13 residues. The germline gives CDR1 MNHNS, CDR2 SASEGT. CDR3 amino acids: CASGAGDTDTQYF. The DNA of the CDR3 is TGTGCCAGTGGGGCGGGGGACACAGATACGCAGTATTTT.

In this sample, this clonotype turned up a few times. The chain links TRBV6-5 to TRBJ2-2, with D tentatively TRBD1 (8 bases). Germline V gene sequence: CDR1 MNHEY, CDR2 SVGAGI. V was pared by 6 bases and J by 5 bases, with 16 bases between. The CDR3 contains 15 residues. CDR3 nucleotide sequence: TGTGCCAGCAGCTCCGGACAGGGAGGGACCGGGGAGCTGTTTTTT. It specifies CASSSGQGGTGELFF.

For this clonotype: Sequence at one end of the junction differs from germline and may be a read error. This chain links TRBV12-3 or TRBV12-4 with TRBJ2-2, with D maybe TRBD2 (6 bases). This CDR3 spans 12 amino acids. The CDR3: CASSGPGGELLF. CDR3 DNA: TGTGCCAGCAGTGGACCTGGCGGGGAGCTGCTTTTT.

This clonotype was picked up many times. CDR3 region: CASSLGAAGNEQFF. CDR3 DNA: TGCGCCAGCAGCCTCGGTGCGGCAGGGAATGAGCAGTTCTTC. This chain uses TRBV4-3 with TRBJ2-1; D may be TRBD1 (5 bases). This CDR3 has 14 residues. CDR1 is LGHNA and CDR2 is YSLEER in the germline V gene. Between the trimmed V and J ends, which lost 4 bases and 7 bases, there was a span of 14 bases.

There are many counts of this clonotype. CDR3 residues: CASSIWLAETPSTDTQYF. CDR3 sequence (DNA): TGTGCCAGTAGTATTTGGCTAGCGGAGACACCTAGCACAGATACGCAGTATTTT. V gene TRBV19 combines with J gene TRBJ2-3, with TRBD2 matching 7 bases. The V gene's germline CDR1 is LNHDA and CDR2 SQIVND (reference sequence). V trimming: 3 bases; J trimming: 0 bases; junction bases outside the gene matches: 12. This CDR3 contains 18 residues. Full variable domain (rest looked up from reference TRBV19 and TRBJ2-3): DGGITQSPKYLFRKEGQNVTLSCEQNLNHDAMYWYRQDPGQGLRLIYYSQIVNDFQKGDIAEGYSVSREKKESFPLTVTSAQKNPTAFYLCASSIWLAETPSTDTQYFGPGTRLTVL.